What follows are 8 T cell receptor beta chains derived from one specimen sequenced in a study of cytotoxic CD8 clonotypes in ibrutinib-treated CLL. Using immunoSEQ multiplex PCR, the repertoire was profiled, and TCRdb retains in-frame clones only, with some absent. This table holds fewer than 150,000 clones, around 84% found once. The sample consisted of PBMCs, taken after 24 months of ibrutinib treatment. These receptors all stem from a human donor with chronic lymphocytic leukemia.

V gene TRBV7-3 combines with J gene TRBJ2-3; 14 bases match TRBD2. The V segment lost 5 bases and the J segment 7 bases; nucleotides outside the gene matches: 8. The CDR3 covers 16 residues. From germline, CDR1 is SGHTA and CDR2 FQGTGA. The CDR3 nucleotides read TGTGCCAGCAGCACGAGAGGGACTAGCGGGGGTTATACGCAGTATTTT. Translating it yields CASSTRGTSGGYTQYF.

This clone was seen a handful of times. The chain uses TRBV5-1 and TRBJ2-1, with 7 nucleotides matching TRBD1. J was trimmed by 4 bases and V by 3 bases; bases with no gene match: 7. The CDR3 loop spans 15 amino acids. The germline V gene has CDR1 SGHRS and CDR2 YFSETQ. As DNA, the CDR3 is TGCGCCAGCAGCTGGCTTGGACAGGTTTACAATGAGCAGTTCTTC. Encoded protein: CASSWLGQVYNEQFF.

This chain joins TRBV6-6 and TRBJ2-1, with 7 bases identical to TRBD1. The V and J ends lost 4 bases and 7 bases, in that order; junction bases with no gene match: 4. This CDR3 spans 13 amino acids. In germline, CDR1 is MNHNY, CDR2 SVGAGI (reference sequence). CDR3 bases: TGTGCCAGCAGTTCCACAGGGGATAATGAGCAGTTCTTC. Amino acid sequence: CASSSTGDNEQFF.

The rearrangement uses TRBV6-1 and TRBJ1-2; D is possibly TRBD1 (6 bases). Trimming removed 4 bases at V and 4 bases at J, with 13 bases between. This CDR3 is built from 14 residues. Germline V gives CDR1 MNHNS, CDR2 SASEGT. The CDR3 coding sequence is TGTGCCAGCAGTGGCAGGGGCTTGGTCTATGGCTACACCTTC. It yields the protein CASSGRGLVYGYTF.

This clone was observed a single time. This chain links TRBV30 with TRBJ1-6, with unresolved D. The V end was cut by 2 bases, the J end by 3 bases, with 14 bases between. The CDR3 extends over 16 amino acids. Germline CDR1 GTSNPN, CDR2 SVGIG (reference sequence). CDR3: CAWSTSVELYNSPLHF. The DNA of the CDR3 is TGTGCCTGGAGTACCTCGGTCGAACTCTATAATTCACCCCTCCACTTT.

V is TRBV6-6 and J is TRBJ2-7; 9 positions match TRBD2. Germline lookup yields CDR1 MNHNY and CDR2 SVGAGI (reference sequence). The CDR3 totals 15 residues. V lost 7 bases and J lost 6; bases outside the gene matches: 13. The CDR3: CASKLGAGGPLEQYF. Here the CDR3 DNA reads TGTGCCAGCAAATTGGGAGCGGGGGGCCCACTCGAGCAGTACTTC.

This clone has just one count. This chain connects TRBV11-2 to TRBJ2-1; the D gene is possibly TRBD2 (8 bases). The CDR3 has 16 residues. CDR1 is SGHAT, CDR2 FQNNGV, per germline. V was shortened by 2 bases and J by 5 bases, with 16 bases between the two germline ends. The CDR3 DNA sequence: TGTGCCAGCAGCTTACTTGGGACAGCGGGGGACAATGAGCAGTTCTTC. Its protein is CASSLLGTAGDNEQFF. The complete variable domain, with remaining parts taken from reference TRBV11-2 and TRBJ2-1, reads EAGVAQSPRYKIIEKRQSVAFWCNPISGHATLYWYQQILGQGPKLLIQFQNNGVVDDSQLPKDRFSAERLKGVDSTLKIQPAKLEDSAVYLCASSLLGTAGDNEQFFGPGTRLTVL.

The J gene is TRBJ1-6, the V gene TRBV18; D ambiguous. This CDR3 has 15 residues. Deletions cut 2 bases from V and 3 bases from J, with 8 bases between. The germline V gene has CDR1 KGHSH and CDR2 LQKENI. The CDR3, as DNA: TGTGCCAGCTCACCAAGGGAGTTCTATAATTCACCCCTCCACTTT. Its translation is CASSPREFYNSPLHF.